Listed below are T cell receptor beta chains from one sample, sequenced in a study of shared clonotypes between healthy human individuals. Repertoires were generated with immunoSEQ multiplex PCR, while TCRdb's copy carries only in-frame clones and drops some. The sample includes about 800,000 clones, 96% of them seen just once. The sequencing input was naive CD8+ T cells sorted from blood. The receptors here all came from a man aged 25-45 years in good health. Both conserved end residues are part of each CDR3. A D gene is named only where the DNA matches it firmly. The size field is filled for only some rows; it gives once, few, many or a size class.

TGTGCCAGCACCGGACAGGGGGCTTTCCCCTACGAGCAGTACTTC	CASTGQGAFPYEQYF	-	TRBD1	TRBJ2-7	TRBV11-2
TGCGCCAGCAGGAGGCCTACCAATTACCACGAGCAGTACTTC	CASRRPTNYHEQYF	-	-	TRBJ2-7	TRBV10-2
TGTGCCAGCAGCCCATCGAACCTCGGGACCGACTACTATGGCTACACCTTC	CASSPSNLGTDYYGYTF	-	-	TRBJ1-2	TRBV7-9
TGCGCCAGCAGCTTAGAAGGGGGAACCGGGGAGCTGTTTTTT	CASSLEGGTGELFF	-	-	TRBJ2-2	TRBV5-1
TGCAGCGTTGAAGAACGTGGGGAGAACACTGAAGCTTTCTTT	CSVEERGENTEAFF	-	-	TRBJ1-1	TRBV29-1
TGTGCCAGCAGCCAGGTCTCCTACGAGCAGTACTTC	CASSQVSYEQYF	-	-	TRBJ2-7	TRBV14
TGTGCCAGCAGTCTAAGTGCAGGCGAGATGAACACTGAAGCTTTCTTT	CASSLSAGEMNTEAFF	-	-	TRBJ1-1	TRBV9
TGTGCCAGCAGCTTTGGGACAGCTTGGTATGAGCAGTTCTTC	CASSFGTAWYEQFF	-	TRBD1	TRBJ2-1	TRBV7-2
TGTGCCAGCAGCTTAGATGCTAGCACAGATACGCAGTATTTT	CASSLDASTDTQYF	once	-	TRBJ2-3	TRBV7-2
TGTGCCAGCAGCTCCCGGGACTCAGCCTACGAGCAGTACTTC	CASSSRDSAYEQYF	few	-	TRBJ2-7	TRBV7-9
TGTGCCAGCAGCTTAGGCGGGAGGGGGCAGTACTTC	CASSLGGRGQYF	-	TRBD2	TRBJ2-4	TRBV7-9
TGCAGCGTGGCCTCCGGGACAGGGGACAATCAGCCCCAGCATTTT	CSVASGTGDNQPQHF	-	TRBD1	TRBJ1-5	TRBV29-1
TGTGCCAGCAGTTTCGGGGGACGTTTGAACACTGAAGCTTTCTTT	CASSFGGRLNTEAFF	-	-	TRBJ1-1	TRBV27
TGTGCCAGCTCACCAGGGACCCTAGCTGCCTACGAGCAGTACTTC	CASSPGTLAAYEQYF	-	-	TRBJ2-7	TRBV18
TGTGCCAGCAGCTTAGGGGGACAGGATCACCTGGGTGTTTTTTTT	CASSLGGQDHLGVFF	-	TRBD1	TRBJ1-4	TRBV7-9
TGTGCCAGCAGCTCCCGGACTAGCGGGAACCGCACAGATACGCAGTATTTT	CASSSRTSGNRTDTQYF	-	TRBD2	TRBJ2-3	TRBV11-3
TGTGCCAGCAGCCGATGCTACGGGAACTCCTACAATGAGCAGTTCTTC	CASSRCYGNSYNEQFF	-	-	TRBJ2-1	TRBV6-4
TGTGCCAGCAGTGATTGGGGTGTCACTGAAGCTTTCTTT	CASSDWGVTEAFF	-	-	TRBJ1-1	TRBV2
TGTGCCAGCCCCCGAGGGTCACAGGATGGCTACACCTTC	CASPRGSQDGYTF	-	-	TRBJ1-2	TRBV2
TGCGCCAGCAGTTTCTATTCTCGGACTAGCGGGAGTGATGAGCAGTTCTTC	CASSFYSRTSGSDEQFF	-	TRBD2	TRBJ2-1	TRBV10-2
TGTGCCAGCAGTGAGAGTGGCTGGGATCTTGGCAATCAGCCCCAGCATTTT	CASSESGWDLGNQPQHF	once	-	TRBJ1-5	TRBV2
TGTGCCAGCAGCTTAGACCCGTTATACGAGCAGTACTTC	CASSLDPLYEQYF	-	-	TRBJ2-7	TRBV11-2
TGTGCCAGCAGCCAAGACCCCTATTCCGAGCAGTACTTC	CASSQDPYSEQYF	-	-	TRBJ2-7	TRBV14
TGTGCCAGCAGCCCCCGGGGGGCTGAAGCTTTCTTT	CASSPRGAEAFF	-	-	TRBJ1-1	TRBV7-8
TGTGCCAGCAGCGTAGGCGGACCGAACACTGAAGCTTTCTTT	CASSVGGPNTEAFF	-	-	TRBJ1-1	TRBV9
TGTGCCAGCAGTTTCGGACTAGCGGGGTACACAGATACGCAGTATTTT	CASSFGLAGYTDTQYF	-	TRBD2	TRBJ2-3	TRBV27
TGCGCCAGCAGTCCTGATGCTGGACTAAGCTACGAGCAGTACTTC	CASSPDAGLSYEQYF	-	-	TRBJ2-7	TRBV5-1
TGTGCCAGCAGCGCCTCGACAGTTAGTGAAGCTTTCTTT	CASSASTVSEAFF	-	-	TRBJ1-1	TRBV7-8
TGTGCCAGCAGTTTAGATGGGCAGGGGTATGGTTCACCCCTCCACTTT	CASSLDGQGYGSPLHF	-	-	TRBJ1-6	TRBV6-5
TGTGCCAGCAGTTCCCTATATAGCGGGAGTATGTACACCGGGGAGCTGTTTTTT	CASSSLYSGSMYTGELFF	-	TRBD2	TRBJ2-2	TRBV28
TGTGCCAGCAGTGCGGGGTACAATGAGCAGTTCTTC	CASSAGYNEQFF	-	-	TRBJ2-1	TRBV25-1
TGTGCCAGTCGGTCGGGGGGCTCTGGGGCCAACGTCCTGACTTTC	CASRSGGSGANVLTF	few	TRBD2	TRBJ2-6	TRBV19
TGCAGCGTTGATCTAGCGGAAAACACAGATACGCAGTATTTT	CSVDLAENTDTQYF	-	TRBD2	TRBJ2-3	TRBV29-1
TGTGCCAGCAGCCCTACGACAGGTACCTACGAGCAGTACTTC	CASSPTTGTYEQYF	-	-	TRBJ2-7	TRBV27
TGTGCCAGCAGCCTCAGTGACTACAATGAGCAGTTCTTC	CASSLSDYNEQFF	-	-	TRBJ2-1	TRBV11-3
TGCGCCAGCAGTGAAGGGCTAGCGAGCTTCACAGATACGCAGTATTTT	CASSEGLASFTDTQYF	-	-	TRBJ2-3	TRBV10-2
TGTGCCAGCAGCCGAAGGGAGAGCGTCGTCTACGAGCAGTACTTC	CASSRRESVVYEQYF	-	-	TRBJ2-7	TRBV14
TGTGCCAGCAGCCCAATCCCCGGACAGGGAGGAGCGGGAGAGCCAGAAAATGAGCAGTTCTTC	CASSPIPGQGGAGEPENEQFF	-	-	TRBJ2-1	TRBV28
TGTGCCAGCAGCGTGGGGGGACAGAGTAATGAAAAACTGTTTTTT	CASSVGGQSNEKLFF	once	TRBD1	TRBJ1-4	TRBV9
TGTGCCAGCAGCGGGACTAGCGCCTACGAGCAGTACTTC	CASSGTSAYEQYF	-	TRBD2	TRBJ2-7	TRBV28